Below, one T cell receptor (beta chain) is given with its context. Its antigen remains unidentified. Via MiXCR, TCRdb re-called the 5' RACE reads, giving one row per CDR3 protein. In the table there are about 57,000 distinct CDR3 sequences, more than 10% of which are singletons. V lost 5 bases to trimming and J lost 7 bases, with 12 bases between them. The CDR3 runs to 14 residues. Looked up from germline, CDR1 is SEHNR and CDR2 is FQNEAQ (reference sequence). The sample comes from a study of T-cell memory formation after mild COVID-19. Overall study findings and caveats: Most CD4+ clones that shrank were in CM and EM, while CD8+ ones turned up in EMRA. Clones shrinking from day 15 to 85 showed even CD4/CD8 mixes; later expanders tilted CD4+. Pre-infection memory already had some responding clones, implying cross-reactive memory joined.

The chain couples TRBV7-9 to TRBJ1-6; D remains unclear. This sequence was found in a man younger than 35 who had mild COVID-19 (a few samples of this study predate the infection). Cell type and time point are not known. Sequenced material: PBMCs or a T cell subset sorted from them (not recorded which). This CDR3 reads CASSLGLQNSPLHF. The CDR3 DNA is TGTGCCAGCAGCCTCGGGTTGCAAAATTCACCCCTCCACTTT.